A selection of T cell receptor beta chains follows, all from one sample in a study of T cells after yellow fever vaccination. TCRdb re-derived calls from the 5' RACE reads in MiXCR, one entry per CDR3 protein. The sample has roughly 250,000 distinct CDR3 sequences, 10% to 15% seen once. The specimen comprised CD4+ T cells sorted from PBMCs, sampled 45 days after the yellow fever booster vaccination. The source is a man aged 25-45 years who received the YFV17D yellow fever vaccine. CDR3s include the opening cysteine and the closing phenylalanine or tryptophan. The D gene is left open where the match is weak. The size entry is marked missing in some rows and otherwise reads once, few, many or a size class.

v_call	clone_size	d_call	j_call	cdr3_nt	cdr3_aa
TRBV10-3	.	TRBD2	TRBJ2-7	TGTGCCGCCAAGGAAACTAGCGGAAATTACGAGCAGTACTTC	CAAKETSGNYEQYF
TRBV29-1	many	.	TRBJ2-1	TGCAGCGTTGAAGCATACTCCTACAATGAGCAGTTCTTC	CSVEAYSYNEQFF
TRBV15	few	.	TRBJ1-5	TGTGCCACCGAATCTCGTTCAGTTCTTAGCAATCAGCCCCAGCATTTT	CATESRSVLSNQPQHF
TRBV4-3	few	.	TRBJ2-3	TGCGCCAGCAGCCAAGATGGACGGAGCACAGATACGCAGTATTTT	CASSQDGRSTDTQYF
TRBV7-3	few	TRBD2	TRBJ2-1	TGTGCCAGCAGCTTAACCGGGGGGATCCGATACAATGAGCAGTTCTTC	CASSLTGGIRYNEQFF
TRBV5-1	few	.	TRBJ1-2	TGCGCCAGCGGCCCGGGGACCGAAAGCCATGGCTACACCTTC	CASGPGTESHGYTF
TRBV12-3/TRBV12-4	.	TRBD2	TRBJ2-2	TGTGCCAGCAGTTTTAGCGGGAGTAACACCGGGGAGCTGTTTTTT	CASSFSGSNTGELFF
TRBV7-3	few	TRBD1	TRBJ2-1	TGTGCCAGCAGCTTCGTAGGGGGCGATGAGCAGTTCTTC	CASSFVGGDEQFF
TRBV18	.	TRBD1	TRBJ2-6	TGTGCCAGCTCACCGACGACCGGGACAGGGGACAAGGTGACTTTC	CASSPTTGTGDKVTF
TRBV15	few	TRBD2	TRBJ2-1	TGTGCCACCAGCGTCCCTAGCGGGAGAAATCATCAGCAGTTCTTC	CATSVPSGRNHQQFF
TRBV7-2	.	TRBD1	TRBJ2-5	TGTGCCAGCAGACAATCACAGGGGGCGTGGGAGACCCAGTACTTC	CASRQSQGAWETQYF
TRBV20-1	.	.	TRBJ2-1	TGCAGTGCCAACCCAACTCGGGCAGGCTCCTACAATGAGCAGTTCTTC	CSANPTRAGSYNEQFF
TRBV5-6	few	TRBD1	TRBJ2-7	TGTGCCAGCAGCTTGACCTCCCACAGGGGGCTGTACGAGCAGTACTTC	CASSLTSHRGLYEQYF
TRBV29-1	few	.	TRBJ1-1	TGCAGCGCCCAGTCGGGGTCGGGTCGCGCTTTCTTT	CSAQSGSGRAFF
TRBV18	.	TRBD2	TRBJ2-1	TGTGCCAGCTCAAGACTAGCGGAAAACAATGAGCAGTTCTTC	CASSRLAENNEQFF
TRBV18	few	.	TRBJ2-7	TGTGCCAGCTCACCCGGGCAGGCCTCCTACGAGCAGTACTTC	CASSPGQASYEQYF
TRBV19	.	.	TRBJ2-1	TGTGCCAGTAGTATAGAGCTTAGTGGACCTGAGCAGTTCTTC	CASSIELSGPEQFF
TRBV5-1	.	.	TRBJ2-5	TGCGCCAGCAGCTTGGCCGGGACTTGTGGTATAGAGACCCAGTACTTC	CASSLAGTCGIETQYF
TRBV3-1	.	TRBD1	TRBJ2-1	TGTGCCAGCAGCCCTATGGGACAGGGTAGGAATGAGCAGTTCTTC	CASSPMGQGRNEQFF
TRBV13	.	.	TRBJ2-3	TGTGCCAGCAGCTTATTGAGGTCAACAGATACGCAGTATTTT	CASSLLRSTDTQYF
TRBV5-4	few	.	TRBJ2-6	TGTGCCAGCAGCTTGGACCCAAGCACAGTACTCTCTGGGGCCAACGTCCTGACTTTC	CASSLDPSTVLSGANVLTF
TRBV29-1	many	.	TRBJ2-5	TGCAGCGCTGGGGATTCGAAGCGGTACTTC	CSAGDSKRYF